This TCR beta chain is from a study of control samples from healthy donors and cancer patients (dated by TCRdb to between 2020 and 2021). Of note for this clone: No cognate antigen has been identified for it. No quality values exist for individual bases; no much larger clone is one base distant.

Counted from cysteine to phenylalanine, this CDR3 has 15 amino acids. Of the read, only the CDR3 DNA is kept; its 45 bases are in frame from base 1. V trim: 5 bases; J trim: 2 bases; unmatched bases: 8. From a lookup of the germline V gene, CDR1 and CDR2 are SGHRS and YFSETQ. Preparation of the library involved the immunoSEQ multiplex PCR assay. TCRdb's version of the immuneACCESS table is confined to in-frame rearrangements and falls short of the full clone set. An unresolved V gene accounts for under half of the shortfall where checked; the remainder is of unknown origin. Counted in this sample were more than 60,000 clones; under 90% of them appeared once. The ten biggest clones cover 8% to 10% of the sample.

The TCR originated in a woman between 45 and 65 years old with colorectal cancer. Sequencing was carried out using PBMCs. Here the chain combines TRBV5-1 and TRBJ1-2; 8 middle bases align to TRBD1. The nucleotides read TGCGCCAGCAGTTTGACGCAGGGGGCGAACTATGGCTACACCTTC. The resulting protein is CASSLTQGANYGYTF. Outside the CDR3, residues come from the reference TRBV5-1 and TRBJ1-2 proteins, so the full variable domain is: KAGVTQTPRYLIKTRGQQVTLSCSPISGHRSVSWYQQTPGQGLQFLFEYFSETQRNKGNFPGRFSGRQFSNSRSEMNVSTLELGDSALYLCASSLTQGANYGYTFGSGTRLTVV.